Listed here are 25 T cell receptor beta chains from one sample, sequenced in a study of cytomegalovirus exposure and HLA in healthy donors. With 60 Vbeta and 13 Jbeta primers, the PCR was carried out. Profiling relied on immunoSEQ multiplex PCR, and the TCRdb table lists in-frame clones only, not all of them. This sample carries approximately 200,000 clones, 75% to 85% of them seen once, and the ten largest clones take around 2%. Sequencing was performed on PBMCs. These TCRs come from a woman aged 18-29 years in good health and CMV-seropositive.

The J gene is TRBJ2-7, the V gene TRBV5-1; the D gene is possibly TRBD1 (5 bases). The germline V and J ends were trimmed by 3 bases and 5 bases, with 12 bases remaining between them. Germline V lookup: CDR1 SGHRS, CDR2 YFSETQ. This CDR3 contains 13 residues. The CDR3 is CASSSDSFHEQYF. CDR3 nucleotides: TGCGCCAGCAGCTCCGACAGTTTCCACGAGCAGTACTTC.

CDR3 sequence (DNA): TGTGCCAGCAGCAAAAGGGGACACATAGAGACCCAGTACTTC. It yields the protein CASSKRGHIETQYF. The gene calls are TRBV5-6 and TRBJ2-5; possible D gene TRBD1, 6 bases. V lost 4 bases to trimming and J lost 4 bases, with 14 bases between them. This CDR3 has 14 residues. CDR1 and CDR2 from the germline V gene are SGHDT and YYEEEE. Filled out from reference TRBV5-6 and TRBJ2-5, the complete variable domain reads DAGVTQSPTHLIKTRGQQVTLRCSPKSGHDTVSWYQQALGQGPQFIFQYYEEEERQRGNFPDRFSGHQFPNYSSELNVNALLLGDSALYLCASSKRGHIETQYFGPGTRLLVL.

The rearrangement joins TRBV30 to TRBJ1-6; maybe TRBD1 (5 bases). Germline loops: CDR1 GTSNPN, CDR2 SVGIG (reference sequence). V was clipped by 6 bases and J by 6 bases, with 12 bases between them. This CDR3 spans 13 amino acids. The CDR3 sequence is CACRGFLNSPLHF. Written as DNA, the CDR3 is TGTGCCTGCCGGGGGTTCCTTAATTCACCCCTCCACTTT.

The chain combines TRBV2 with TRBJ2-5; weak D call: TRBD2 (5 bases). This CDR3 is 13 amino acids long. CDR1 is SNHLY and CDR2 is FYNNEI in the germline V gene. The V end was cut by 3 bases, the J end by 12 bases, with 17 bases between. CDR3 in DNA: TGTGCCAGCAGTGATGGACTCCATGGGTGCAAGTACTTC. Its protein product is CASSDGLHGCKYF.

The rearrangement links TRBV5-4 to TRBJ1-6; the match to TRBD1 covers 7 bases. The V gene end was trimmed by 2 bases and the J gene end by 10 bases; junction bases not matched to a gene: 6. Germline CDR1 SGHNT, CDR2 YYREEE (reference sequence). The CDR3 runs to 14 residues. This chain's CDR3 is CASSFRDRESPLHF. For the CDR3, the DNA is TGTGCCAGCAGCTTTAGGGACAGAGAATCACCCCTCCACTTT.

This clone was observed a handful of times. The chain couples TRBV30 to TRBJ2-1; tentative D call: TRBD1 (6 bases). This CDR3 has 15 amino acids. The germline CDR1 and CDR2 sequences are GTSNPN and SVGIG (reference sequence). The V end was cut by 0 bases, the J end by 4 bases, with 13 bases between. CDR3 amino acids: CAWSVLQGVYNEQFF. DNA of the CDR3: TGTGCCTGGAGTGTACTACAGGGTGTTTACAATGAGCAGTTCTTC.

This sequence joins TRBV13 and TRBJ2-2; D call uncertain. The CDR3 is 12 residues long. CDR1 and CDR2 (germline): PRHDT, FYEKMQ (reference sequence). V was cut by 5 bases and J by 7 bases, with 8 bases left in between. CDR3 DNA: TGTGCCAGCAGCCCCACGGGCGGGGAGCTGTTTTTT. It specifies CASSPTGGELFF.

For the CDR3, the DNA is TGTGCCAGTAGTATAGGGCGACTGGGCTACACCTTC. Translated, it gives CASSIGRLGYTF. The J gene is TRBJ1-2, the V gene TRBV19; D not certain. The CDR3 loop spans 12 amino acids. Germline CDR1 is LNHDA and CDR2 is SQIVND (reference sequence). Trimming removed 1 base at V and 8 bases at J, with 8 bases between.

V is TRBV6-1 and J is TRBJ2-7, with 9 positions matching TRBD1. The CDR3 contains 15 residues. Germline values: CDR1 MNHNS, CDR2 SASEGT. With V trimmed by 5 bases and J by 5 bases, 10 bases remained unmatched. Here the CDR3 DNA reads TGTGCCAGCAGTTCGGCCGGGACAGGGCAACACGAGCAGTACTTC. It specifies CASSSAGTGQHEQYF.

This clone was found once. This chain connects TRBV28 to TRBJ2-2; 10 bases match TRBD1. Losses at the gene ends were 6 bases for V and 3 bases for J; bases not matched to a gene: 7. Germline V gene sequence: CDR1 MDHEN, CDR2 SYDVKM. The CDR3 extends over 16 amino acids. The CDR3 loop is CASRAGTGADTGELFF. CDR3 nucleotide sequence: TGTGCCAGCAGGGCCGGGACAGGGGCAGACACCGGGGAGCTGTTTTTT.

The V call is TRBV7-8, the J call TRBJ1-5, with D hard to call. Germline V gene data show CDR1 as SGHVS and CDR2 as FQNEAQ. Trimming took off 0 bases at V and 0 bases at J, with 3 bases between the two ends. The CDR3 runs to 14 residues. CDR3 sequence: CASSLALSNQPQHF. The CDR3 DNA follows: TGTGCCAGCAGCTTAGCTCTTAGCAATCAGCCCCAGCATTTT.

This sequence joins TRBV5-1 and TRBJ2-7; possibly TRBD2 for D (6 bases). The CDR3 length is 13 residues. Germline-derived CDR1 and CDR2 are SGHRS and YFSETQ. Trimming removed 0 bases at V and 12 bases at J, with 16 bases between. Here the CDR3 DNA reads TGCGCCAGCAGCTTGGGGGGGGACGATTGGATGTACTTC. Protein sequence: CASSLGGDDWMYF.

The rearrangement links TRBV5-1 to TRBJ1-1; D might be TRBD1 (5 bases). The CDR3 spans 16 residues. Germline values: CDR1 SGHRS, CDR2 YFSETQ. With 0 bases removed from V and 1 base from J, the gap between germline ends came to 13 bases. The chain's CDR3 is CASSLAGGFGNTEAFF. The CDR3 coding sequence is TGCGCCAGCAGCTTGGCCGGGGGGTTCGGGAACACTGAAGCTTTCTTT. The whole variable domain, filled in from reference TRBV5-1 and TRBJ1-1, reads KAGVTQTPRYLIKTRGQQVTLSCSPISGHRSVSWYQQTPGQGLQFLFEYFSETQRNKGNFPGRFSGRQFSNSRSEMNVSTLELGDSALYLCASSLAGGFGNTEAFFGQGTRLTVV.

CDR3 DNA: TGCAGCGTTGACGGGACTAGTACCGCAGATACGCAGTATTTT. Protein sequence: CSVDGTSTADTQYF. This chain uses TRBV29-1 with TRBJ2-3, with 8 bases aligning to TRBD2. The germline CDR1 and CDR2 sequences are SQVTM and ANQGSEA. Losses at the gene ends were 3 bases for V and 4 bases for J; bases not matched to a gene: 6. The CDR3 runs to 14 residues.

On this clone: The junction departs from germline at one end; a sequencing error may be responsible. The V call is TRBV18, the J call TRBJ2-2, with D perhaps matching TRBD1 (8 bases). The CDR3 spans 14 residues. Germline loops: CDR1 KGHSH, CDR2 LQKENI. The CDR3 nucleotides are TGTGCCAGCTCACCGGACAGGGAAAGCGGGGAGCTGCTTTTT. Amino acids: CASSPDRESGELLF.

This clone came up a few times. For the CDR3, the DNA is TGTGCCATCAGTGGGACTAGCGGGGGGGCCGGGACAGATACGCAGTATTTT. Translating gives CAISGTSGGAGTDTQYF. V gene TRBV10-3 combines with J gene TRBJ2-3; 15 bases are a match to TRBD2. V was pared by 4 bases and J by 3 bases, with 5 bases of the junction left unmatched. CDR1 is ENHRY and CDR2 is SYGVKD in the germline V gene. The CDR3 consists of 17 residues.

The chain carries TRBV6-1 and TRBJ1-3; unclear D gene. Germline CDR1 is MNHNS and CDR2 is SASEGT. The CDR3 runs 12 residues. V dropped 6 bases and J dropped 2 bases, with 5 bases sitting between them. The CDR3 coding sequence is TGTGCCAGCAGGGGCCCTGGAAACACCATATATTTT. It is translated as CASRGPGNTIYF.

This sequence joins TRBV7-2 and TRBJ1-3; the D is unclear. This CDR3 spans 16 amino acids. CDR1 is SGHTA and CDR2 is FQGNSA in the germline V gene. V lost 2 bases, J lost 4 bases, and 15 bases lay in between. CDR3 sequence: CASSLTGVRSGNTIYF. CDR3 DNA: TGTGCCAGCAGCTTAACGGGAGTTCGTTCCGGAAACACCATATATTTT.

This clone appeared a single time. V gene TRBV30 combines with J gene TRBJ1-3; no clear D. V gave up 3 bases and J gave up 2 bases, with 8 bases separating them. CDR3 size: 13 residues. From germline, CDR1 is GTSNPN and CDR2 SVGIG (reference sequence). The CDR3 DNA follows: TGTGCCTGGAGACGGGGTGCTGGAAACACCATATATTTT. Its protein product is CAWRRGAGNTIYF.

V usage is TRBV6-4 and J usage is TRBJ2-1, with D uncertain. Germline loops: CDR1 MRHNA, CDR2 SNTAGT. CDR3 size: 15 residues. Between the trimmed V and J ends, which lost 4 bases and 6 bases, there was a span of 16 bases. CDR3 sequence (DNA): TGTGCCAGCAGTGTCGACTCAACGCCCTCCAATGAGCAGTTCTTC. This codes for CASSVDSTPSNEQFF.

The J gene is TRBJ2-6, the V gene TRBV5-1; 10 nucleotides match TRBD1. The length of the CDR3 is 16 residues. Germline CDR1 is SGHRS and CDR2 is YFSETQ. With V trimmed by 3 bases and J by 0 bases, 0 bases remained unmatched. In DNA, the CDR3 is TGCGCCAGCAGCTGGACAGGGGGCTCTGGGGCCAACGTCCTGACTTTC. Encoded protein: CASSWTGGSGANVLTF.

The CDR3 spells CAISESGSWAFF. The CDR3 coding sequence is TGTGCCATCAGTGAGTCCGGGAGTTGGGCTTTCTTT. The gene calls are TRBV10-3 and TRBJ1-1; D remains ambiguous. With 0 bases removed from V and 11 bases from J, the gap between germline ends came to 10 bases. Germline values: CDR1 ENHRY, CDR2 SYGVKD. The length of the CDR3 is 12 residues.

With respect to this clone: Other DNA sequences within the sample encode an identical CDR3. The J gene is TRBJ2-7, the V gene TRBV7-9, with a weak D call TRBD2 (6 bases). There are 13 residues in the CDR3. Germline CDR1 reads SEHNR; CDR2 reads FQNEAQ (reference sequence). V lost 3 bases and J 3 bases, leaving 9 bases between the germline ends. CDR3 sequence: CASSLAGGYEQYF. In DNA, the CDR3 is TGTGCCAGCAGCTTGGCCGGGGGCTACGAGCAGTACTTC.

The chain is built from TRBV7-9 and TRBJ1-2; D is perhaps TRBD1 (6 bases). The V end lost 2 bases, the J end lost 6 bases, and 10 bases lay between the germline ends. Per the germline V gene, CDR1 is SEHNR and CDR2 is FQNEAQ (reference sequence). The CDR3 contains 13 residues. In nucleotides, the CDR3 is TGTGCCAGCAGCTTACAACAGGGAAATGGCTACACCTTC. Amino acids: CASSLQQGNGYTF.

The chain joins TRBV10-1 to TRBJ2-7, with D maybe TRBD1 (6 bases). The V and J ends lost 7 bases and 6 bases respectively, with 25 bases between them. Per germline, CDR1 WNHNN and CDR2 SYGVQD (reference sequence). The CDR3 totals 16 residues. The CDR3 coding sequence is TGCGCCAGCAATCAATCCCTGACACGTGGGGGCTGCGAGCAGTACGTC. Encoded protein: CASNQSLTRGGCEQYV.